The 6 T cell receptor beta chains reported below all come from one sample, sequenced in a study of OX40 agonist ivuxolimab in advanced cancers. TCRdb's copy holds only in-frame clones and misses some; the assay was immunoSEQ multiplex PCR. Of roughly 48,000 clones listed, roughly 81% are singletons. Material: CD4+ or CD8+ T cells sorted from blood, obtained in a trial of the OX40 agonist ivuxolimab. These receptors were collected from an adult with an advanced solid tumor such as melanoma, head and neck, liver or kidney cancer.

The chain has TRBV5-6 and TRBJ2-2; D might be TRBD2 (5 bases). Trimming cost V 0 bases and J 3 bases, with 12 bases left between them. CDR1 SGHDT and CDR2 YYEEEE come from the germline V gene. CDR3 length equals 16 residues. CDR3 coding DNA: TGTGCCAGCAGCTTGGAGGGAGTCGGGGACACCGGGGAGCTGTTTTTT. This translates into CASSLEGVGDTGELFF.

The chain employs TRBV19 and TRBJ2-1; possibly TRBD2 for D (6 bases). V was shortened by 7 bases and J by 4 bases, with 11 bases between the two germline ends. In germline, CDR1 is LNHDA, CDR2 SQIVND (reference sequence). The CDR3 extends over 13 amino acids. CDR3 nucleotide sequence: TGTGCCAGTACCTCTGGGACTTACAATGAGCAGTTCTTC. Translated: CASTSGTYNEQFF.

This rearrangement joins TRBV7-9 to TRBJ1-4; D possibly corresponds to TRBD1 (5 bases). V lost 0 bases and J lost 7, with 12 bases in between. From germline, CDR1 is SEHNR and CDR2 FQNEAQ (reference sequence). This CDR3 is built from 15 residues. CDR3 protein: CASSLALAGSEKLFF. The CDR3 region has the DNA TGTGCCAGCAGCTTAGCGTTGGCAGGGAGTGAAAAACTGTTTTTT.

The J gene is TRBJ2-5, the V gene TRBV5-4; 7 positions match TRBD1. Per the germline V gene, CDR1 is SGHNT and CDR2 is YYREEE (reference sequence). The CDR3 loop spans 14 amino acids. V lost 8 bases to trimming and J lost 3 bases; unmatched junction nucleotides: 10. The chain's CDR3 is CASSMPGGEETQYF. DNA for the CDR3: TGTGCCAGTAGCATGCCAGGGGGTGAAGAGACCCAGTACTTC.

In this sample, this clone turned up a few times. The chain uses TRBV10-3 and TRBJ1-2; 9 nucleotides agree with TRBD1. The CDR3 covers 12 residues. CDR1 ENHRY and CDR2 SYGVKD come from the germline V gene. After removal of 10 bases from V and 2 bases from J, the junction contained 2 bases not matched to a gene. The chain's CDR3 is CATGQGNYGYTF. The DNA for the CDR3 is TGTGCCACAGGACAGGGGAACTATGGCTACACCTTC.

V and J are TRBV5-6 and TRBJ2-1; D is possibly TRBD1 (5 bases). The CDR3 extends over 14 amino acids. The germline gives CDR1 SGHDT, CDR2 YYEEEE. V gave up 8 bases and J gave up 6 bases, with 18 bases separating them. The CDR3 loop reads CASNNWGGANEQFF. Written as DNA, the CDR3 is TGTGCCAGTAACAACTGGGGTGGGGCCAATGAGCAGTTCTTC.